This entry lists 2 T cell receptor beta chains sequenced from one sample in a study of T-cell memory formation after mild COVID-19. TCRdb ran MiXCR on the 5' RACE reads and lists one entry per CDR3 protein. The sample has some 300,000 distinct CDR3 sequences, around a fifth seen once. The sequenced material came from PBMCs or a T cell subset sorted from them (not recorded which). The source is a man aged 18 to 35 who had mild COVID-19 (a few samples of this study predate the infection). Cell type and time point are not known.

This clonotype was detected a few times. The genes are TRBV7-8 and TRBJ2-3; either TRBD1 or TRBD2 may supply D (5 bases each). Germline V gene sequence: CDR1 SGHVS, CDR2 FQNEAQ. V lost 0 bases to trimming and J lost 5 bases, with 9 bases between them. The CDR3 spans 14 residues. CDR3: CASSLAAGRDTQYF. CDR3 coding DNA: TGTGCCAGCAGCTTAGCGGCAGGGAGAGATACGCAGTATTTT.

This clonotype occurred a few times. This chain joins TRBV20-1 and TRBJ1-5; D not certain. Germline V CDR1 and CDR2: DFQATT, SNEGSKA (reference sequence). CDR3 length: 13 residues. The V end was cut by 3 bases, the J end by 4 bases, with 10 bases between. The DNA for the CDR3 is TGCAGTGCTAGTGAACGTCGGAATCAGCCCCAGCATTTT. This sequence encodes CSASERRNQPQHF.